One sample yielded the 10 T cell receptor beta chains listed below, sequenced in a study of PD-1 blockade in classical Hodgkin lymphoma. This table comes from immunoSEQ multiplex PCR, and its TCRdb copy is limited to in-frame clones, with some not included. The sample consists of 30,000 to 40,000 clones, 75% to 90% of them appearing once. The time point here: newly diagnosed, previously untreated cHL patient sample. Using magnetic negative selection, the CD4+ T cells were separated out of thawed PBMCs. Sequencing was carried out using CD4+ T cells from blood. All receptors come from a human donor with classical Hodgkin lymphoma.

The chain couples TRBV7-6 to TRBJ2-7, with D tentatively TRBD1 (5 bases). The CDR3 runs to 15 residues. V dropped 1 base and J dropped 2 bases, with 12 bases sitting between them. From germline, CDR1 is SGHVS and CDR2 FNYEAQ. The CDR3 is CASSLDSGPTYEQYF. CDR3 DNA: TGTGCCAGCAGCTTAGATTCAGGGCCGACCTACGAGCAGTACTTC.

This chain joins TRBV6-6 and TRBJ1-2, with a weak D call TRBD1 (5 bases). The CDR3 spans 14 residues. Germline loops: CDR1 MNHNY, CDR2 SVGAGI (reference sequence). With 5 bases removed from V and 5 bases from J, the gap between germline ends came to 15 bases. CDR3 amino acids: CASSRPGTTYGYTF. The CDR3 DNA reads as TGTGCCAGCAGTCGCCCGGGGACCACATATGGCTACACCTTC.

The J gene is TRBJ1-2, the V gene TRBV5-1; D remains unclear. The CDR3 sequence is 16 residues long. V was clipped by 0 bases and J by 1 base, with 13 bases between them. Germline CDR1 is SGHRS and CDR2 is YFSETQ. The CDR3 region has the DNA TGCGCCAGCAGCTTGGTGCACCTTACTTATAACTATGGCTACACCTTC. Translating gives CASSLVHLTYNYGYTF.

The chain links TRBV7-3 to TRBJ2-1; D might be TRBD1 or TRBD2, each matching 6 bases. Germline V gene lookup returns CDR1 SGHTA and CDR2 FQGTGA. This CDR3 contains 14 residues. The germline V and J ends were trimmed by 0 bases and 5 bases, with 8 bases remaining between them. CDR3 in amino acids: CASSLTGGDNEQFF. The CDR3 DNA sequence: TGTGCCAGCAGCTTAACGGGGGGCGACAATGAGCAGTTCTTC.

V and J are TRBV4-2 and TRBJ2-5; D gene unclear. CDR3 length: 13 amino acids. V lost 3 bases and J lost 4, with 9 bases in between. Per germline, CDR1 LGHNA and CDR2 YNFKEQ. CDR3 protein: CASSQGFIETQYF. The CDR3 DNA sequence: TGTGCCAGCAGCCAGGGATTTATAGAGACCCAGTACTTC.

This chain connects TRBV14 to TRBJ1-4; no definite D call. The V gene's germline CDR1 is SGHDN and CDR2 FVKESK. The CDR3 extends over 14 amino acids. With 4 bases removed from V and 6 bases from J, the gap between germline ends came to 12 bases. The CDR3 sequence is CASSLLGEHEKLFF. The CDR3 DNA reads TGTGCCAGCAGCCTCCTCGGGGAGCATGAAAAACTGTTTTTT.

The chain links TRBV6-5 to TRBJ2-3; a weak D match, TRBD1 (6 bases). The CDR3 length is 15 residues. Germline V gene sequence: CDR1 MNHEY, CDR2 SVGAGI. Trimming took off 2 bases at V and 0 bases at J, with 9 bases between the two ends. CDR3 nucleotides: TGTGCCAGCAGTTACAGGACAGTTAGCACAGATACGCAGTATTTT. It encodes CASSYRTVSTDTQYF.

V usage is TRBV7-6 and J usage is TRBJ1-1, with D hard to call. Germline lookup yields CDR1 SGHVS and CDR2 FNYEAQ. V lost 2 bases and J lost 10, with 23 bases in between. This CDR3 is built from 16 residues. DNA for the CDR3: TGTGCCAGCAGCTTAAATATGGCAGTGGACGGGTCTGTAGCTTTCTTT. As protein: CASSLNMAVDGSVAFF.

This clone has a handful of counts. The rearrangement links TRBV16 to TRBJ1-2, with D unresolved. Between the trimmed V and J ends, which lost 0 bases and 5 bases, there was a span of 10 bases. The CDR3 has 14 amino acids. Germline V gives CDR1 KGHSY, CDR2 FQNENV. For the CDR3, the DNA is TGTGCCAGCAGCCAATCGTGGCAGTCATATGGCTACACCTTC. It is translated as CASSQSWQSYGYTF.

The chain couples TRBV27 to TRBJ2-7; TRBD1 might be the D (6 bases). In germline, CDR1 is MNHEY, CDR2 SMNVEV (reference sequence). Trimming removed 5 bases from V and 3 bases from J, with 14 bases in between. The CDR3 covers 14 residues. DNA for the CDR3: TGTGCCAGCAGTCCGTCATGGACAGTCTACGAGCAGTACTTC. Its translation is CASSPSWTVYEQYF.